The next 13 T cell receptor beta chains were all read from a single sample in a study of T-cell memory formation after mild COVID-19 (dated by TCRdb to the early 2020s). Library preparation was by 5' RACE. Sequencer: Illumina NovaSeq 6000. TCRdb applied fastp at Q25 and MiXCR to the public reads, then kept only in-frame beta chains. Merged by CDR3 protein, the rows form single entries marked with the most common genes and DNA. The sample table holds roughly 130,000 distinct CDR3 sequences, of which more than 15% were seen once. 5% to 5.5% of the sample belongs to the ten largest clones. Specimen: PBMCs or a T cell subset sorted from them (not recorded which). The receptor set was obtained from a man younger than 30 who had mild COVID-19 (a few samples of this study predate the infection). The sample titles of this study are shuffled in the database, so cell type and time point are left out; the donor was told from shared clones.

The chain is built from TRBV15 and TRBJ1-2; D might be TRBD1 (6 bases). The ends were cut back, 1 base at V and 2 bases at J, with 14 bases in the middle. The CDR3 has 16 residues. Germline V CDR1 and CDR2: LNHNV, YYDKDF (reference sequence). CDR3 sequence reads: CATSRGGAEGNYGYTF. For the CDR3, the DNA is TGTGCCACCAGCAGAGGGGGGGCGGAGGGAAACTATGGCTACACCTTC.

This clonotype was seen a few times. The rearrangement links TRBV11-3 to TRBJ2-3, with 7 positions matching TRBD2. Per the germline V gene, CDR1 is SGHNT and CDR2 is YENEEA. After removal of 4 bases from V and 6 bases from J, the junction contained 10 bases not matched to a gene. The CDR3 sequence is 15 residues long. CDR3 nucleotides: TGTGCCAGCAGCTCACCGGGGGGTCCGAGGGATACGCAGTATTTT. Its translation is CASSSPGGPRDTQYF.

In this sample, this clonotype turned up many times. The chain couples TRBV11-2 to TRBJ2-1; TRBD2 aligns across 11 bases. Trimming cost V 4 bases and J 3 bases; bases outside gene matches: 2. Germline V CDR1 and CDR2: SGHAT, FQNNGV. The CDR3 has 15 amino acids. The CDR3 region is CASSSLAGGYNEQFF. The CDR3 region has the DNA TGTGCCAGCAGCTCCCTAGCGGGGGGCTACAATGAGCAGTTCTTC.

This clonotype has more than one count but fewer than ten. This chain uses TRBV11-2 with TRBJ2-7; D is unclear. CDR3 size: 14 residues. The V gene's germline CDR1 is SGHAT and CDR2 FQNNGV. Trimming took off 1 base at V and 0 bases at J, with 7 bases between the two ends. CDR3 sequence (DNA): TGTGCCAGCAGCTTAGGCGGAGCCTCCTACGAGCAGTACGTC. Translating it yields CASSLGGASYEQYV.

This clonotype showed up just a few times. The chain carries TRBV10-2 and TRBJ2-1; D unresolved. The length of the CDR3 is 11 residues. Germline V gives CDR1 WSHSY, CDR2 SAAADI. Trimming took off 8 bases at V and 9 bases at J, with 11 bases between the two ends. This CDR3 reads CASRQYGEQFF. The CDR3 bases are TGCGCCAGCCGTCAGTATGGTGAGCAGTTCTTC.

In this sample, this clonotype turned up a few times. The V and J genes are TRBV6-6 and TRBJ2-7; no firm D call. Germline CDR1 MNHNY, CDR2 SVGAGI (reference sequence). The CDR3 totals 13 residues. V lost 8 bases and J 0 bases, leaving 11 bases between the germline ends. Here the CDR3 DNA reads TGTGCCAGCCTTGGAACTTTCTCCTACGAGCAGTACTTC. This translates into CASLGTFSYEQYF.

The sample holds a few counts of this clonotype. The rearrangement joins TRBV18 to TRBJ2-7, with 10 bases lining up with TRBD1. The CDR3 length is 14 residues. Germline CDR1 and CDR2: KGHSH and LQKENI. V was pared by 6 bases and J by 3 bases, with 5 bases of the junction left unmatched. CDR3 nucleotides: TGTGCCAGCTCCGGGGACAGGGGTAACTACGAGCAGTACTTC. Translated: CASSGDRGNYEQYF.

In its sample, this clonotype was seen a few times. This chain connects TRBV5-4 to TRBJ1-2; D unresolved. This CDR3 is built from 13 residues. Per germline, CDR1 SGHNT and CDR2 YYREEE (reference sequence). Trimming shortened V by 4 bases and J by 2 bases, and 9 bases separated the two germline ends. The CDR3 DNA reads TGTGCCAGCAGCCCGCGGATCAACTATGGCTACACCTTC. Its translation: CASSPRINYGYTF.

V gene TRBV6-2 or TRBV6-3 combines with J gene TRBJ2-4; no clear D gene. The CDR3 length is 13 residues. Trimming cost V 10 bases and J 2 bases, with 12 bases left between them. Germline V lookup: CDR1 MNHEY, CDR2 SVGEGT. CDR3 loop: CATALETKNIQYF. CDR3 in DNA: TGTGCCACGGCGCTAGAGACCAAAAACATTCAGTACTTC.

This clonotype was seen many times. This chain links TRBV4-3 with TRBJ2-3; the match to TRBD2 covers 12 bases. Trimming cost V 3 bases and J 6 bases; bases outside gene matches: 4. Germline CDR1 and CDR2: LGHNA and YSLEER. The CDR3 has 15 amino acids. In DNA, the CDR3 is TGCGCCAGCAGCCAGCTAGCGGGGGGGCCTGATACGCAGTATTTT. Protein: CASSQLAGGPDTQYF.

For this clonotype: Germline and junction disagree at one end, which may indicate a read error. This chain uses TRBV10-1 with TRBJ2-7, with a weak D call TRBD2 (5 bases). The CDR3 is 13 residues long. The germline V gene has CDR1 WNHNN and CDR2 SYGVQD (reference sequence). Here the CDR3 reads CASSRETPYEQYF. The CDR3, as DNA: TGCGCTAGCAGTCGGGAAACCCCCTACGAGCAGTACTTC.

This clonotype was seen repeatedly, ten times or more. V usage is TRBV5-1 and J usage is TRBJ2-1; TRBD2 aligns across 11 bases. The CDR3 contains 16 residues. Germline CDR1 reads SGHRS; CDR2 reads YFSETQ. The V and J ends lost 0 bases and 8 bases, in that order; junction bases with no gene match: 7. The CDR3 DNA reads as TGCGCCAGCAGCTTGGCGGGTCTAGCGGGGGGATATGAGCAGTTCTTC. It codes for CASSLAGLAGGYEQFF.

This clonotype was counted between two and nine times. This chain connects TRBV24-1 to TRBJ2-1, with D possibly being TRBD1 (5 bases). Germline values: CDR1 KGHDR, CDR2 SFDVKD. Trimming stripped 4 bases from V and 6 bases from J, with 15 bases between. The length of the CDR3 is 15 residues. The CDR3 DNA reads TGTGCCACCAGTGAATCAGGGCGGAACTCCAATGAGCAGTTCTTC. Amino acids: CATSESGRNSNEQFF.